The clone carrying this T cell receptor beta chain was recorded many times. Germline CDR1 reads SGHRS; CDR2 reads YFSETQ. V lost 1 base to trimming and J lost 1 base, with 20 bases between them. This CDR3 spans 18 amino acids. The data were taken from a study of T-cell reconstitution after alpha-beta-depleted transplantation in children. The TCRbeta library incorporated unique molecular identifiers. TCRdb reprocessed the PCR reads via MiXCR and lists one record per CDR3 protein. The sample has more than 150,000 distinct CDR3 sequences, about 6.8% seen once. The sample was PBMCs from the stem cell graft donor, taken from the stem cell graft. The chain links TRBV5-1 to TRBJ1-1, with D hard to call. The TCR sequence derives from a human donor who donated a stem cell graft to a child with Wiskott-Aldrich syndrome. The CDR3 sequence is CASSLWQRAVSGNTEAFF. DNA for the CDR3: TGCGCCAGCAGCTTGTGGCAAAGGGCCGTCTCGGGGAACACTGAAGCTTTCTTT.